The 26 T cell receptor beta chains reported below all come from one sample, sequenced in a study of T cell repertoires in cytomegalovirus infection. Their cognate antigens are unknown. Each CDR3 protein is one row after TCRdb ran MiXCR on the reads. The sample carries 100,000 to 150,000 distinct CDR3 sequences, about 32% recorded once. The sample here was CD8+ T cells from cultured PBMCs, taken from culture after CMV antigen stimulation. All receptors come from a human donor in good health (CMV status not recorded). Some clones in this sample may be carry-over from other donors' samples.

This clonotype was seen a few times. The rearrangement links TRBV6-1 to TRBJ2-7; TRBD2 matches at 10 bases. Germline CDR1 and CDR2: MNHNS and SASEGT. This CDR3 contains 14 residues. Trimming removed 4 bases from V and 6 bases from J; junction bases left unmatched: 6. This CDR3 is CASSGTGTSVEQYF. CDR3 sequence (DNA): TGTGCCAGCAGTGGAACCGGGACTAGCGTCGAGCAGTACTTC.

The chain links TRBV7-9 to TRBJ2-1; 7 bases align to TRBD2. Trimming at V came to 4 bases and at J to 0 bases, leaving 9 bases not matched to a gene. CDR1 and CDR2 from the germline V gene are SEHNR and FQNEAQ (reference sequence). CDR3 size: 17 residues. The CDR3 here is CASSSGGVTSSYNEQFF. The DNA for the CDR3 is TGTGCCAGCAGCTCTGGGGGGGTCACAAGCTCCTACAATGAGCAGTTCTTC.

This clonotype was detected ten times or more. The chain combines TRBV6-6 with TRBJ2-2; 11 bases fit TRBD2. Germline CDR1 and CDR2: MNHNY and SVGAGI (reference sequence). Unmatched junction bases numbered 3, after V lost 1 base and J lost 2 bases. CDR3 length equals 17 residues. CDR3 in DNA: TGTGCCAGCAGTTACTGGGGACTAGCGGTTAACACCGGGGAGCTGTTTTTT. It yields the protein CASSYWGLAVNTGELFF.

This clonotype was recorded many times. The chain has TRBV7-2 and TRBJ2-7; TRBD1 or TRBD2 may be the D gene (5 bases each). Trimming took 1 base from V and 1 from J, leaving 17 bases between them. This CDR3 is 17 amino acids long. Germline V gene data show CDR1 as SGHTA and CDR2 as FQGNSA. The DNA for the CDR3 is TGTGCCAGCAGCTTAGGTCCGAGGGGCAGTTCTTCCTACGAGCAGTACTTC. This codes for CASSLGPRGSSSYEQYF.

This sequence joins TRBV6-1 and TRBJ1-1; tentative D call: TRBD1 (5 bases). In germline, CDR1 is MNHNS, CDR2 SASEGT. This CDR3 comprises 14 residues. The V end was cut by 2 bases, the J end by 5 bases, with 12 bases between. The CDR3 bases are TGTGCCAGCAGTGAATTACCGGGGGTAACTGAAGCTTTCTTT. This codes for CASSELPGVTEAFF.

This chain links TRBV7-9 with TRBJ1-1, with D perhaps TRBD1 (6 bases). Germline-derived CDR1 and CDR2 are SEHNR and FQNEAQ (reference sequence). The CDR3 totals 17 residues. Between the trimmed V and J ends, which lost 5 bases and 1 base, there was a span of 20 bases. The CDR3 DNA is TGTGCCAGCAGCAGAGACAGGATCCTAAAAAAGAACACTGAAGCTTTCTTT. This gives the protein CASSRDRILKKNTEAFF.

The chain couples TRBV11-2 to TRBJ2-3, with a tentative D call TRBD2 (6 bases). This CDR3 contains 16 residues. Germline V CDR1 and CDR2: SGHAT, FQNNGV. Trimming took 1 base from V and 2 from J, leaving 13 bases between them. The CDR3 DNA is TGTGCCAGCAGCTTAGGTAGGACTACGAACACAGATACGCAGTATTTT. Amino acid sequence: CASSLGRTTNTDTQYF.

V is TRBV28 and J is TRBJ1-2, with 7 bases identical to TRBD1. The CDR3 totals 17 residues. V gave up 1 base and J gave up 4 bases; unmatched junction bases: 12. Per the germline V gene, CDR1 is MDHEN and CDR2 is SYDVKM. The CDR3 DNA sequence: TGTGCCAGCAGTTTATCGGCTAGGGGGACAGCTAGCTATGGCTACACCTTC. Residues: CASSLSARGTASYGYTF.

Ten or more counts support this clonotype. The V and J genes are TRBV7-8 and TRBJ2-1; 7 bases are shared with TRBD1. The germline CDR1 and CDR2 sequences are SGHVS and FQNEAQ. The CDR3 loop spans 14 amino acids. Trimming at V came to 5 bases and at J to 5 bases, leaving 6 bases not matched to a gene. The CDR3: CASSPSDRNNEQFF. In DNA, the CDR3 is TGTGCCAGCAGCCCGTCGGACAGGAACAATGAGCAGTTCTTC.

The rearrangement links TRBV7-6 to TRBJ2-5, with 12 bases fitting TRBD2. V dropped 5 bases and J dropped 5; count of bases not matched to a gene: 12. This CDR3 has 17 amino acids. Germline V gene lookup returns CDR1 SGHVS and CDR2 FNYEAQ. In nucleotides, the CDR3 is TGTGCCAGCAGCCCACGGACTAGCGGGGCTTTTAGGGAGACCCAGTACTTC. This sequence encodes CASSPRTSGAFRETQYF.

The chain uses TRBV28 and TRBJ2-7; tentatively, D is TRBD1 (6 bases). Trimming shortened V by 6 bases and J by 1 base, and 10 bases separated the two germline ends. Germline CDR1 and CDR2: MDHEN and SYDVKM. CDR3 size: 13 residues. The CDR3: CASRPGQSYEQYF. CDR3 DNA: TGTGCCAGCAGGCCCGGACAGTCCTACGAGCAGTACTTC.

This clonotype was found many times. The chain links TRBV7-8 to TRBJ1-4; 10 positions agree with TRBD1. The CDR3 is made up of 15 amino acids. With 2 bases clipped from V and 6 bases from J, the junction kept 3 bases outside the gene matches. Per the germline V gene, CDR1 is SGHVS and CDR2 is FQNEAQ. CDR3 region: CASSLYGQGDEKLFF. The CDR3 DNA follows: TGTGCCAGCAGCTTATACGGACAGGGGGATGAAAAACTGTTTTTT.

This clonotype was recorded at least ten times. V and J are TRBV7-9 and TRBJ2-3; D may correspond to TRBD1 or TRBD2 (5 bases each). This CDR3 is built from 18 residues. In germline, CDR1 is SEHNR, CDR2 FQNEAQ (reference sequence). V was pared by 5 bases and J by 2 bases, with 23 bases between. The CDR3 protein is CASSTSRGIRETTDTQYF. CDR3 DNA: TGTGCCAGCAGCACGAGCCGGGGCATCAGGGAAACCACAGATACGCAGTATTTT.

CDR3 protein: CASDWRGASSTDTQYF. The CDR3 nucleotides are TGTGCCAGCGACTGGCGGGGCGCCTCTAGCACAGATACGCAGTATTTT. The gene calls are TRBV6-2 or TRBV6-3 and TRBJ2-3, with D perhaps TRBD2 (6 bases). Trimming removed 8 bases at V and 0 bases at J, with 18 bases between. In germline, CDR1 is MNHEY, CDR2 SVGEGT. This CDR3 has 16 amino acids.

Note on this clonotype: The junction shows a germline mismatch at one end, possibly a read error. This chain joins TRBV4-3 and TRBJ2-7, with 7 bases aligning to TRBD1. The CDR3 runs 14 residues. CDR1 is LGHNA, CDR2 YSLEER, per germline. CDR3 coding DNA: TGCGCCAGCAGGCAAGGCAGGGGGTCTCACGAGCAGTACTTC. Translation gives CASRQGRGSHEQYF.

This clonotype was seen only a few times. The chain carries TRBV6-2 or TRBV6-3 and TRBJ2-5, with D perhaps matching TRBD1 or TRBD2 (5 bases each). Germline CDR1 is MNHEY and CDR2 is SVGEGT. The CDR3 is 13 amino acids. V shed 8 bases and J shed 5 bases, with 15 bases lying between them. The CDR3 reads CASGTRGTETQYF. CDR3 nucleotides: TGTGCCAGCGGAACTAGGGGCACGGAGACCCAGTACTTC.

The chain has TRBV28 and TRBJ1-6; D remains ambiguous. The CDR3 is 15 residues long. Per the germline V gene, CDR1 is MDHEN and CDR2 is SYDVKM. V was pared by 7 bases and J by 6 bases, with 16 bases between. CDR3 loop: CASTPRQAINSPLHF. Written as DNA, the CDR3 is TGTGCCAGCACCCCCCGCCAGGCCATTAATTCACCCCTCCACTTT.

In its sample, this clonotype was seen many times. V gene TRBV4-1 combines with J gene TRBJ1-5; D unclear. The length of the CDR3 is 13 residues. CDR1 is MGHRA, CDR2 YSYEKL, per germline. V was trimmed by 1 base and J by 9 bases, leaving 10 bases between them. The CDR3 is CASSQGPTRPQHF. DNA of the CDR3: TGCGCCAGCAGCCAAGGACCAACTCGGCCCCAGCATTTT.

The chain couples TRBV7-9 to TRBJ2-2; D call uncertain. The CDR3 sequence is 12 residues long. V lost 5 bases to trimming and J lost 6 bases, with 7 bases between them. Germline CDR1 reads SEHNR; CDR2 reads FQNEAQ (reference sequence). Here the CDR3 reads CASSHPSGELFF. For the CDR3, the DNA is TGTGCCAGCAGCCACCCGTCCGGGGAGCTGTTTTTT. The variable domain in full, with the rest retrieved from reference TRBV7-9 and TRBJ2-2, is DTGVSQNPRHKITKRGQNVTFRCDPISEHNRLYWYRQTLGQGPEFLTYFQNEAQLEKSRLLSDRFSAERPKGSFSTLEIQRTEQGDSAMYLCASSHPSGELFFGEGSRLTVL.

The chain couples TRBV6-5 to TRBJ2-1; no reliable D call. The germline CDR1 and CDR2 sequences are MNHEY and SVGAGI. Deletions cut 8 bases from V and 3 bases from J, with 14 bases between. The CDR3 contains 14 residues. CDR3 nucleotide sequence: TGTGCCAGCCGCTCCCCCGGAGTCTACAATGAGCAGTTCTTC. Protein: CASRSPGVYNEQFF.

This clonotype has a handful of counts. The chain joins TRBV19 to TRBJ2-2, with D hard to call. The CDR3 extends over 11 amino acids. Trimming pared 7 bases from V and 4 bases from J, leaving 4 bases between. The germline CDR1 and CDR2 sequences are LNHDA and SQIVND (reference sequence). In DNA form, the CDR3 reads TGTGCCAGTACCTTCACCGGGGAGCTGTTTTTT. This codes for CASTFTGELFF.

This clonotype was picked up a small number of times. The chain joins TRBV5-4 to TRBJ1-1; weak D call: TRBD1 (6 bases). CDR1 and CDR2 (germline): SGHNT, YYREEE (reference sequence). CDR3 size: 15 residues. V was shortened by 2 bases and J by 1 base, with 12 bases between the two germline ends. CDR3 DNA: TGTGCCAGCAGCTTTTGGGGGGCTAGGAACACTGAAGCTTTCTTT. Translating it yields CASSFWGARNTEAFF. Drawing the rest from reference TRBV5-4 and TRBJ1-1, the complete variable domain is ETGVTQSPTHLIKTRGQQVTLRCSSQSGHNTVSWYQQALGQGPQFIFQYYREEENGRGNFPPRFSGLQFPNYSSELNVNALELDDSALYLCASSFWGARNTEAFFGQGTRLTVV.

The rearrangement uses TRBV6-1 and TRBJ1-1; D might be TRBD1 (6 bases). This CDR3 is 12 amino acids long. CDR1 is MNHNS, CDR2 SASEGT, per germline. With 6 bases removed from V and 5 bases from J, the gap between germline ends came to 10 bases. The CDR3 reads CASRPQGTEAFF. For the CDR3, the DNA is TGTGCCAGCAGACCACAGGGAACTGAAGCTTTCTTT.

The chain combines TRBV6-2 or TRBV6-3 with TRBJ2-5; D may be TRBD1 (6 bases). There are 13 residues in the CDR3. V was pared by 6 bases and J by 5 bases, with 13 bases between. CDR1 MNHEY and CDR2 SVGEGT come from the germline V gene. CDR3 region: CASRFRGEETQYF. The CDR3 coding sequence is TGTGCCAGCAGATTCAGGGGAGAGGAGACCCAGTACTTC.

The CDR3 is CASSQEGQNYEQYF. CDR3 sequence (DNA): TGCGCCAGCAGCCAAGAAGGACAGAACTACGAGCAGTACTTC. This chain joins TRBV4-3 and TRBJ2-7; TRBD1 might be the D (6 bases). V lost 0 bases to trimming and J lost 3 bases, with 9 bases between them. CDR3 length: 14 residues. Germline CDR1 LGHNA, CDR2 YSLEER.

This clonotype was seen more than once but under ten times. The CDR3 here is CAISDGQGAGRLEDTGELFF. In DNA, the CDR3 is TGTGCCATCAGTGATGGGCAGGGGGCCGGGAGACTAGAGGACACCGGGGAGCTGTTTTTT. The rearrangement joins TRBV10-3 to TRBJ2-2, with 8 bases fitting TRBD1. Trimming cost V 3 bases and J 3 bases; bases outside gene matches: 18. Germline lookup yields CDR1 ENHRY and CDR2 SYGVKD. CDR3 size: 20 residues.